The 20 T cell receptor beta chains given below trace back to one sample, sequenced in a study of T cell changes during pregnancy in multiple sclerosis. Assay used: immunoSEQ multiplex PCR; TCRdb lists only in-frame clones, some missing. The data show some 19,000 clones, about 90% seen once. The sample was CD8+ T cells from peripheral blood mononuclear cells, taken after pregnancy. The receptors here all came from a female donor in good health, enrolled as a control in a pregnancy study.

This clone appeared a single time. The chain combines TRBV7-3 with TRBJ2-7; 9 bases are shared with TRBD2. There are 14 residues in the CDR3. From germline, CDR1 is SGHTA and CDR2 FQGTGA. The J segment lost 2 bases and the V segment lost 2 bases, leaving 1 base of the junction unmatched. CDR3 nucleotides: TGTGCCAGCAGCTTAGAGCGGGGGGCCTACGAGCAGTACTTC. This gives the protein CASSLERGAYEQYF.

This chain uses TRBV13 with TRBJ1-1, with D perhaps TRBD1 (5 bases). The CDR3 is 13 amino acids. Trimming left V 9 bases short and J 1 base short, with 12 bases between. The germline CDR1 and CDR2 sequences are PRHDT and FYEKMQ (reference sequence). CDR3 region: CASARGENTEAFF. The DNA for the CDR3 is TGTGCCAGTGCCCGGGGGGAGAACACTGAAGCTTTCTTT. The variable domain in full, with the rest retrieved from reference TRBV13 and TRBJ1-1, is AAGVIQSPRHLIKEKRETATLKCYPIPRHDTVYWYQQGPGQDPQFLISFYEKMQSDKGSIPDRFSAQQFSDYHSELNMSSLELGDSALYFCASARGENTEAFFGQGTRLTVV.

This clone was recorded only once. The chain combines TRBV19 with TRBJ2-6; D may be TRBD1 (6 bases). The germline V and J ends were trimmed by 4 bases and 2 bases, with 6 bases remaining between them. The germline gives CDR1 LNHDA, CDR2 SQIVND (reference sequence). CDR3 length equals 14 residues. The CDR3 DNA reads TGTGCCAGTAGTACAGGGGCTGGGGCCAACGTCCTGACTTTC. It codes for CASSTGAGANVLTF.

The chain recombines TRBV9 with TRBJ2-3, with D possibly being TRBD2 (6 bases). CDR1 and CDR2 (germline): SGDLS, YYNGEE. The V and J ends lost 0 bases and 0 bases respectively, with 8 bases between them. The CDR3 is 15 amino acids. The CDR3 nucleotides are TGTGCCAGCAGCGTAGTGGAGGGGAGCACAGATACGCAGTATTTT. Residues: CASSVVEGSTDTQYF.

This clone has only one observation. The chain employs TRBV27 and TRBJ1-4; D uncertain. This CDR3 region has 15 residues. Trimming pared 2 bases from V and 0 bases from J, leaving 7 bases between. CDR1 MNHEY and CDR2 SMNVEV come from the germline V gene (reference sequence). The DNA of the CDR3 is TGTGCCAGCAGTTTACGGACTCCAACTAATGAAAAACTGTTTTTT. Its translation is CASSLRTPTNEKLFF.

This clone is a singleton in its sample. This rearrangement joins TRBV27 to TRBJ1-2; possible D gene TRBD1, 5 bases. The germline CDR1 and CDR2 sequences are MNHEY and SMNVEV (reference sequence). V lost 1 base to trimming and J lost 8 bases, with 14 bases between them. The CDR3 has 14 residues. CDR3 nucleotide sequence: TGTGCCAGCAGTTTATGGGCAGGGCTGGGAGGCTACACCTTC. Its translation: CASSLWAGLGGYTF.

The CDR3 sequence is CASRDRQGWDTEAFF. The CDR3 DNA sequence: TGTGCCAGCAGGGATCGACAGGGCTGGGACACTGAAGCTTTCTTT. The V call is TRBV6-1, the J call TRBJ1-1; 7 nucleotides match TRBD1. J was trimmed by 3 bases and V by 6 bases; bases with no gene match: 10. Germline loops: CDR1 MNHNS, CDR2 SASEGT. CDR3 length: 15 residues.

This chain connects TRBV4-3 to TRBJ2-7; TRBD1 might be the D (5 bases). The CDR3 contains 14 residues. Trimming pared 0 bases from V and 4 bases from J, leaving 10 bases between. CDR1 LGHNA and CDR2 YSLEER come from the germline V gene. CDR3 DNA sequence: TGCGCCAGCAGCCAAGATGTCCAGGGTTACGAGCAGTACTTC. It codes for CASSQDVQGYEQYF.

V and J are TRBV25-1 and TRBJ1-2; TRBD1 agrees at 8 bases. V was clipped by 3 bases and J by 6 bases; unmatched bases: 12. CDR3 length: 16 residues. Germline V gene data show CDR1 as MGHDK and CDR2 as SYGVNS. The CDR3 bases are TGTGCCAGCAGTGATCTGTTGAGACAGGGGATTGATGGCTACACCTTC. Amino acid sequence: CASSDLLRQGIDGYTF.

This CDR3 is CASSQEVAGGSPYNEQFF. In nucleotides, the CDR3 is TGCGCCAGCAGCCAAGAGGTAGCGGGGGGTTCCCCCTACAATGAGCAGTTCTTC. The rearrangement uses TRBV4-3 and TRBJ2-1, with 10 bases aligning to TRBD2. This CDR3 is 18 amino acids long. The trim removed 0 bases at V and 2 bases at J, leaving 7 bases unmatched. CDR1 and CDR2 from the germline V gene are LGHNA and YSLEER.

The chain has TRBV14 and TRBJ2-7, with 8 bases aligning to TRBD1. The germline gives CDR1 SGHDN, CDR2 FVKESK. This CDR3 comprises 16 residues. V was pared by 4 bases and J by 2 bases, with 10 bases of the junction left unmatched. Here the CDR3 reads CASSRGVTGATYEQYF. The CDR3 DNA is TGTGCCAGCAGCCGCGGAGTGACAGGGGCCACCTACGAGCAGTACTTC.

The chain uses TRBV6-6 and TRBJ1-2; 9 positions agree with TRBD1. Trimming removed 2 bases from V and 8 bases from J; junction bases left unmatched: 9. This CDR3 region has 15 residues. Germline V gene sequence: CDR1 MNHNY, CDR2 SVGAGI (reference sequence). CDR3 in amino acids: CASSYPSTGGEGYTF. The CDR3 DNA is TGTGCCAGCAGTTACCCGTCGACAGGGGGGGAAGGCTACACCTTC.

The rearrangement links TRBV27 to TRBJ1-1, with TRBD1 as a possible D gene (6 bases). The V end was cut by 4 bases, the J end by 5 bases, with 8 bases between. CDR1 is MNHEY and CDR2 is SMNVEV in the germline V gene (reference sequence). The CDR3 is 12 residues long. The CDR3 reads CASSSGVTEAFF. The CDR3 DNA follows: TGTGCCAGCAGTTCAGGGGTAACTGAAGCTTTCTTT.

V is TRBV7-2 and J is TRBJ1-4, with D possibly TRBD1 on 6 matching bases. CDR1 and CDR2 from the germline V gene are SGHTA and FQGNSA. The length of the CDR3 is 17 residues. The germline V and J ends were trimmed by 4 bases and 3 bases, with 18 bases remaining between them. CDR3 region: CASSSRGAGWSNEKLFF. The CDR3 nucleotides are TGTGCCAGCAGCTCCCGGGGGGCAGGTTGGTCTAATGAAAAACTGTTTTTT. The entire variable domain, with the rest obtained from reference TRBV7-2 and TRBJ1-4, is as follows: GAGVSQSPSNKVTEKGKDVELRCDPISGHTALYWYRQSLGQGLEFLIYFQGNSAPDKSGLPSDRFSAERTGGSVSTLTIQRTQQEDSAVYLCASSSRGAGWSNEKLFFGSGTQLSVL.

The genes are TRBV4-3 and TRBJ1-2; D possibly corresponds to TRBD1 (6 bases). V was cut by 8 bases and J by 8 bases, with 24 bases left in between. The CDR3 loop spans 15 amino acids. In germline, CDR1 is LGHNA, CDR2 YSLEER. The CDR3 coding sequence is TGCGCCAGCGGTGCCGCCGGGCAGGGGCCCCGCGGCTACACCTTC. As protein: CASGAAGQGPRGYTF.

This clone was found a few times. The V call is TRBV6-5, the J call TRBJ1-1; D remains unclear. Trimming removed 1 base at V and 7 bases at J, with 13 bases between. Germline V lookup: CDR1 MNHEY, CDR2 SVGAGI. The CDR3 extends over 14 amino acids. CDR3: CASSYLDTRGEAFF. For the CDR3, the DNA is TGTGCCAGCAGTTACTTAGACACCCGGGGTGAAGCTTTCTTT.

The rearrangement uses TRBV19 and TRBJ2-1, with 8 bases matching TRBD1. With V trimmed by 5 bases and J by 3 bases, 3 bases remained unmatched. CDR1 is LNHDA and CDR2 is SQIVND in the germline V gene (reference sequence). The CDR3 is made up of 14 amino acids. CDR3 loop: CASSSGGHYNEQFF. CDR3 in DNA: TGTGCCAGTAGTTCAGGGGGCCACTACAATGAGCAGTTCTTC. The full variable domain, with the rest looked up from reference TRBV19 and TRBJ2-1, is DGGITQSPKYLFRKEGQNVTLSCEQNLNHDAMYWYRQDPGQGLRLIYYSQIVNDFQKGDIAEGYSVSREKKESFPLTVTSAQKNPTAFYLCASSSGGHYNEQFFGPGTRLTVL.

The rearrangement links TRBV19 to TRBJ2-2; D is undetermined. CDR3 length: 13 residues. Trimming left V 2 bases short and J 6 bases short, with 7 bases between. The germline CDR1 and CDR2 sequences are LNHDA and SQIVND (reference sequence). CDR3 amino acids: CASSISGPGELFF. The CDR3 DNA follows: TGTGCCAGTAGTATATCGGGTCCCGGGGAGCTGTTTTTT.

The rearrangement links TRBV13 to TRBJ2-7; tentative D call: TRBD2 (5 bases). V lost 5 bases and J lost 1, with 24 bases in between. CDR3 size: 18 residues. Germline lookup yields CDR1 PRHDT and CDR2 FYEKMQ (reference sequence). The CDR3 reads CASSPEGEESPGSYEQYF. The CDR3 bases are TGTGCCAGCAGCCCCGAAGGAGAAGAGTCGCCGGGGTCCTACGAGCAGTACTTC.

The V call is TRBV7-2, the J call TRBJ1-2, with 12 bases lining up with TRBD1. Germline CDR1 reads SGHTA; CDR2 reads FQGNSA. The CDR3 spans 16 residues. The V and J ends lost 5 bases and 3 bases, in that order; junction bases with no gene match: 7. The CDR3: CASSPGTGGEDYGYTF. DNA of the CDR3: TGTGCCAGCAGCCCAGGGACAGGGGGCGAGGACTATGGCTACACCTTC.